This T cell receptor (beta chain) emerged from a study of T cells in Graves' hyperthyroidism and ophthalmopathy. There are a few counts of this clonotype. This CDR3 is 14 amino acids long. CDR1 and CDR2 (germline): LNHDA, SQIVND (reference sequence). PBMCs were obtained from approximately 10 ml fresh peripheral blood. TCR beta CDR3 sequences were amplified from RNA transcripts. The HTBI set primed first-round TCR CDR3 RT-PCR. TCRdb independently ran MiXCR on the multiplex PCR reads; one entry per CDR3 protein. The sample has about 530,000 distinct CDR3 sequences; approximately 17% are singletons. The chain recombines TRBV19 with TRBJ1-5; TRBD1 aligns across 8 bases. The clonotype originates from a woman younger than 30 with Graves' ophthalmopathy. The sequenced sample was blood. CDR3 nucleotide sequence: TGTGGACCGGACAGGGTAAATAGCAATCAGCCCCAGCATTTT. Protein product: CGPDRVNSNQPQHF.